This entry is about one T cell receptor beta chain. No antigen is known for it. This CDR3 has 11 amino acids. Germline V gene sequence: CDR1 DFQATT, CDR2 SNEGSKA (reference sequence). V lost 1 base, J lost 4 bases, and 4 bases lay in between. The sample comes from a study of T cell responses to AZD1222 COVID-19 vaccine. Libraries were prepared by immunoSEQ multiplex PCR; TCRdb keeps only in-frame clonotypes and omits some of them. The profile shows 70,000 to 75,000 clones, around nine tenths of them singletons. Study-wide points: Donors were chiefly white British, with a greater number of females, and clonal diversity was perhaps underestimated.

This chain joins TRBV20-1 and TRBJ1-1; no firm D call. This receptor was taken from an adult who received the AZD1222 COVID-19 vaccine. Material: peripheral blood, obtained 28 days after the second AZD1222 dose. The CDR3 region has the DNA TGCAGTGCTAGAGGTTTCACTGAAGCTTTCTTT. It is translated as CSARGFTEAFF.